These 5 T cell receptor beta chains were all obtained from the same sample, sequenced in a study of blood T cell repertoires in COVID-19. Sequenced by immunoSEQ multiplex PCR; TCRdb stores in-frame clones only, minus some. The top ten clones hold around 1.4% of a sample with about 300,000 clones, around nine tenths of them seen once. The specimen sequenced was peripheral blood. The receptor set was obtained from a man aged 65-85 years with acute or convalescent COVID-19.

This clone was seen a single time. The gene calls are TRBV10-3 and TRBJ1-5; 7 bases are a match to TRBD1. The ends lost 5 bases at V and 0 bases at J; junction bases unmatched: 16. Per the germline V gene, CDR1 is ENHRY and CDR2 is SYGVKD. The CDR3 is 19 amino acids. DNA of the CDR3: TGTGCCATCAGTAGATGGTTGACAGGGACCCGGTATAGCAATCAGCCCCAGCATTTT. It is translated as CAISRWLTGTRYSNQPQHF.

The chain carries TRBV7-2 and TRBJ2-1, with a weak D call TRBD2 (6 bases). This CDR3 region has 14 residues. Germline lookup yields CDR1 SGHTA and CDR2 FQGNSA. V lost 2 bases and J 8 bases, leaving 13 bases between the germline ends. CDR3 region: CASSLWGGLDEQFF. DNA for the CDR3: TGTGCCAGCAGCTTATGGGGAGGCTTGGATGAGCAGTTCTTC.

The CDR3 region is CASSFRGWTTNTEAFF. Here the CDR3 DNA reads TGTGCCAGCAGTTTTCGCGGATGGACTACGAACACTGAAGCTTTCTTT. The V call is TRBV6-2 or TRBV6-3, the J call TRBJ1-1, with D hard to call. The V end was cut by 4 bases, the J end by 1 base, with 16 bases between. The CDR3 consists of 16 residues. Germline assignment: CDR1 MNHEY and CDR2 SVGEGT.

The rearrangement uses TRBV7-2 and TRBJ2-5; possible D gene TRBD1, 6 bases. This CDR3 is 15 amino acids long. Germline lookup yields CDR1 SGHTA and CDR2 FQGNSA. V was pared by 5 bases and J by 4 bases, with 17 bases between. The CDR3, as DNA: TGTGCCAGCAGCCAAGGACAGTATTGGGGAGAGACCCAGTACTTC. As protein: CASSQGQYWGETQYF.

The CDR3 loop reads CAWNRGHSTDTQYF. CDR3 bases: TGTGCCTGGAATCGGGGACACAGCACAGATACGCAGTATTTT. This chain links TRBV30 with TRBJ2-3, with D perhaps TRBD1 (6 bases). The CDR3 has 14 residues. Germline lookup yields CDR1 GTSNPN and CDR2 SVGIG (reference sequence). The V end was cut by 4 bases, the J end by 0 bases, with 11 bases between.